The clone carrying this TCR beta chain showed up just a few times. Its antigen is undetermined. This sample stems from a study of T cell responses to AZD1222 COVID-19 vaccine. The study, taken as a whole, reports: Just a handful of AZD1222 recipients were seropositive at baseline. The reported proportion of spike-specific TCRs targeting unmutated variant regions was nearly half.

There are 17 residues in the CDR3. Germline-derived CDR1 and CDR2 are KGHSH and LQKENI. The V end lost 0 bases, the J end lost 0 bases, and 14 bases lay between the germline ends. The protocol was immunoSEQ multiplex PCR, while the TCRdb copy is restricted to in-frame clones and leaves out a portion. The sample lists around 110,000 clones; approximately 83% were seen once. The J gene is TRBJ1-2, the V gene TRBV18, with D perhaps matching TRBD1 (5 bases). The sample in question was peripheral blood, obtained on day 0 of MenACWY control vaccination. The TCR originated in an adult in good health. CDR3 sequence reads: CASSPPGRDQANYGYTF. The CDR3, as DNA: TGTGCCAGCTCACCACCGGGACGCGACCAAGCTAACTATGGCTACACCTTC.